This T cell receptor beta chain was identified in a study of T-cell reconstitution after alpha-beta-depleted transplantation in children. The CDR3 runs to 15 residues. Trimming took off 4 bases at V and 5 bases at J, with 16 bases between the two ends. The germline CDR1 and CDR2 sequences are LGHNA and YSLEER. Unique molecular identifiers were incorporated during preparation of the TCRbeta library. TCRdb passed the PCR reads through MiXCR, listing each CDR3 protein once. The sample records fewer than 550,000 distinct CDR3 sequences, approximately 10% being singletons. This clonotype was counted only a few times. The antigen remains unidentified. Study conclusions and caveats: Where some patients showed high TCRbeta diversity at day 60, it came from recipient T cells and thymic progenitors that had survived. From newly produced T cells came most of the T-cell counts and diversity one year after transplant. As was reported, about two months after transplant, alpha-beta T cells came from several hundred expanded graft clones.

This chain uses TRBV4-3 with TRBJ2-3, with a weak D call TRBD1 (6 bases). Material: PBMCs, mostly from graft donor cells, obtained 180 days after TCRalphabeta/CD19-depleted stem cell transplant. The clonotype was recovered from a female patient younger than 10 who had a stem cell transplant for aplastic anemia, so the T cells may come from the graft donor. The CDR3 sequence is CASSLLNQGLDTQYF. The CDR3 DNA reads TGCGCCAGCAGCCTCCTTAACCAGGGGTTAGATACGCAGTATTTT.